The sequence of this T cell receptor beta chain was determined in a study of shared clonotypes between healthy human individuals. Findings of the study overall: It was anticipated that sequencing depth would influence how many clonotypes donors shared.

This clone was picked up one time. Antigen: not known. Assay runs were performed at deep level. Several immunoSEQ plates held equal portions of the genomic DNA taken from each subset. Per the original data handling: Junction-only immunoSEQ sequences carried no quality scores, so filtering differed. The protocol was immunoSEQ multiplex PCR, while the TCRdb copy is restricted to in-frame clones and leaves out a portion. That table is the source of V, J and clone size, and D and trimming were worked out from the DNA. Among approximately 1.9 million clones listed, just over 90% were seen once. Deletions cut 0 bases from V and 5 bases from J, with 7 bases between. Germline CDR1 is PRHDT and CDR2 is FYEKMQ (reference sequence). The CDR3 loop spans 13 amino acids. Naive CD8 cells, CD45RO-negative and positively selected for CCR7, excluded terminally differentiated effector memory CD45RA+ cells.

Sequenced: naive CD8+ T cells from PBMCs. The chain employs TRBV13 and TRBJ1-1; the D is unclear. This clonotype was sampled from a man aged 18-30 years in good health. Some clones in this sample may be carry-over from other donors' samples. The CDR3 spells CASSLGSATEAFF. The CDR3 DNA sequence: TGTGCCAGCAGCTTAGGATCGGCTACTGAAGCTTTCTTT.